This TCR beta chain was retrieved from a study of OX40 agonist ivuxolimab in advanced cancers. Study details: Melanoma, hepatocellular carcinoma, head and neck or renal cell cancer occurred in dose-escalation patients.

Repertoires were generated with immunoSEQ multiplex PCR, while TCRdb's copy carries only in-frame clones and drops some. The sample yields tens of thousands of clones, over 80% seen once. The CDR3 is made up of 16 amino acids. V gave up 5 bases and J gave up 6 bases; unmatched junction bases: 12. Germline V lookup: CDR1 MNHEY, CDR2 SMNVEV (reference sequence). The source was CD4+ or CD8+ T cells sorted from blood, collected in a trial of the OX40 agonist ivuxolimab. The chain is built from TRBV27 and TRBJ2-1; TRBD2 aligns across 8 bases. This receptor was identified in an adult with an advanced solid tumor such as melanoma, head and neck, liver or kidney cancer. The CDR3, as DNA: TGTGCCAGCAGTCCTCGACTAGCGTGGATGACCAATGAGCAGTTCTTC. Its translation is CASSPRLAWMTNEQFF.